Given below is one T cell receptor (beta chain) in context. Its specificity is not known. The sample originates from a study of CD8 T cells in Susac syndrome. Unmatched junction bases numbered 5, after V lost 3 bases and J lost 5 bases. The CDR3 spans 15 residues. Germline loops: CDR1 LGHNA, CDR2 YSLEER. General observations from the study: Regarding the TCR sequencing and HLA analysis, the study admitted that a relatively small number of individuals were involved.

RNA in amounts of roughly 0.5 to 1 ug was reverse transcribed with random hexamers. Amplification of TCR beta CDR3 was carried out by immunoSEQ multiplex PCR, which covered 54 Vbeta and 13 Jbeta segments. MiXCR was run by TCRdb on the immunoSEQ multiplex PCR reads, yielding one entry per CDR3 protein. The sample shows some 120,000 distinct CDR3 sequences, around 90% of them seen only once. This sequence was found in a human donor in good health. Sequencing was done on a sample of CD8+ T cells from PBMCs. The chain combines TRBV4-3 with TRBJ2-1, with 9 bases that match TRBD1. CDR3 in DNA: TGCGCCAGCAGCCAGGGGGACAGGGCGGACAATGAGCAGTTCTTC. This encodes CASSQGDRADNEQFF.